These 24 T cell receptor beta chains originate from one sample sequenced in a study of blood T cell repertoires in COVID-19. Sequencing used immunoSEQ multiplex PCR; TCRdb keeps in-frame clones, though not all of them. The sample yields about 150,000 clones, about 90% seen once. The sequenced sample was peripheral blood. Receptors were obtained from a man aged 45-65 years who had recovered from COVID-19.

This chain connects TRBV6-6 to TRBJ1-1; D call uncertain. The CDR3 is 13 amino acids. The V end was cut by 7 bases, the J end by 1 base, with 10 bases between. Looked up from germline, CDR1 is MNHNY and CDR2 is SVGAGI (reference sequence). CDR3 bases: TGTGCCAGCAACTTACAGTCGAACACTGAAGCTTTCTTT. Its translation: CASNLQSNTEAFF.

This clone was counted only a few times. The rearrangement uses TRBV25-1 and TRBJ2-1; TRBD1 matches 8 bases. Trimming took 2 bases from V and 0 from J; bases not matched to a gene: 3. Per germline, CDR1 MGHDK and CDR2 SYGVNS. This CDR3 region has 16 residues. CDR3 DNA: TGTGCCAGCAGTGAACTCGGACAGGGCTCCTACAATGAGCAGTTCTTC. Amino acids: CASSELGQGSYNEQFF.

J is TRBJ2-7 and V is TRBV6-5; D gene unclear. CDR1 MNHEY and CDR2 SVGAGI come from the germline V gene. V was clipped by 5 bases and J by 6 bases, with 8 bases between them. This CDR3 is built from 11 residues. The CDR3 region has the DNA TGTGCCAGCAGTCGCGACACCGAGCAGTACTTC. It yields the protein CASSRDTEQYF.

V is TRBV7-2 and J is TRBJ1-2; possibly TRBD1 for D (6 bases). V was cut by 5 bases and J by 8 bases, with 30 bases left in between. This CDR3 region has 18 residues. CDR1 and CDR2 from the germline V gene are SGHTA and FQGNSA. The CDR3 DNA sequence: TGTGCCAGCAGCCTTATGGGGAGGGCCCAGGGGCCCTTGGGGGGCTACACCTTC. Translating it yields CASSLMGRAQGPLGGYTF.

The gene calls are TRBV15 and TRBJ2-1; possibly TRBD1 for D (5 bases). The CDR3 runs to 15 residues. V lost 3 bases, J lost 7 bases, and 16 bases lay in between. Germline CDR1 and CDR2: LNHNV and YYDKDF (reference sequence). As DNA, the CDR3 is TGTGCCACCAGCAGTTTCAGGGCAGGGCCAAATGAGCAGTTCTTC. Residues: CATSSFRAGPNEQFF.

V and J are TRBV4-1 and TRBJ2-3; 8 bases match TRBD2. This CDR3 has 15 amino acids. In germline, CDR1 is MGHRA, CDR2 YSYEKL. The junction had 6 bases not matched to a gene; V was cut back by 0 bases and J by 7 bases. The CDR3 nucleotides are TGCGCCAGCAGCCAAGATTTAGCGGGGTTGAATACGCAGTATTTT. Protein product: CASSQDLAGLNTQYF.

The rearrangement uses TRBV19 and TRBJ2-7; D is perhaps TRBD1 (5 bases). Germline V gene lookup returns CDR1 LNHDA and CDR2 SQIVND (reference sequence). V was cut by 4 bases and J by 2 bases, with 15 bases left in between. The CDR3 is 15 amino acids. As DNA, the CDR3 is TGTGCCAGTAGTAGTCAGGGTGGCAAAACCTACGAGCAGTACTTC. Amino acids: CASSSQGGKTYEQYF.

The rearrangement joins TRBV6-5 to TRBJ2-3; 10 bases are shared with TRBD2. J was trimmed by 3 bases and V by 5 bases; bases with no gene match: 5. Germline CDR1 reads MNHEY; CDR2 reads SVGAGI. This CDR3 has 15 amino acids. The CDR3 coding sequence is TGTGCCAGCAGTAAGCGGGGGGGTTGGACAGATACGCAGTATTTT. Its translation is CASSKRGGWTDTQYF.

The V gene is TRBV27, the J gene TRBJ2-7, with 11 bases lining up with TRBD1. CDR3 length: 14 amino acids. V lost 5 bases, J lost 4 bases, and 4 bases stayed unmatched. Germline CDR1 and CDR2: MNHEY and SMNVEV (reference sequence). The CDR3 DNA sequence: TGTGCCAGCAGTCCGGACAGGGGGCCGTACGAGCAGTACTTC. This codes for CASSPDRGPYEQYF.

The CDR3 region is CASSQDGGGPNEQFF. As DNA, the CDR3 is TGCGCCAGCAGCCAAGATGGCGGGGGCCCCAATGAGCAGTTCTTC. This chain links TRBV4-3 with TRBJ2-1; perhaps TRBD2 as D (7 bases). Per the germline V gene, CDR1 is LGHNA and CDR2 is YSLEER. This CDR3 has 15 residues. Between the trimmed V and J ends, which lost 0 bases and 6 bases, there was a span of 12 bases.

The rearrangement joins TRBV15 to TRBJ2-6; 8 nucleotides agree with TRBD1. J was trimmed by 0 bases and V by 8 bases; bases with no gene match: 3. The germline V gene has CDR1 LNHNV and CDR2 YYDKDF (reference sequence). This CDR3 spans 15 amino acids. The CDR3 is CATHRGTSGANVLTF. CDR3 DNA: TGTGCCACCCACAGGGGGACCTCTGGGGCCAACGTCCTGACTTTC.

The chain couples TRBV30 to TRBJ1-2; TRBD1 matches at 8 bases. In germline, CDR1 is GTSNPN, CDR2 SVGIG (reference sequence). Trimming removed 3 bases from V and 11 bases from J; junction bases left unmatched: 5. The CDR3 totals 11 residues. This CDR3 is CAWSPGGGYTF. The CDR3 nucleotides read TGTGCCTGGAGCCCAGGGGGCGGTTACACCTTC.

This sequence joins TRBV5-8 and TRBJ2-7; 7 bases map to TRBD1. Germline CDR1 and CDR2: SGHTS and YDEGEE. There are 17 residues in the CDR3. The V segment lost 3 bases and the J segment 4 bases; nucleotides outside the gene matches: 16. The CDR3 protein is CASSSRDREMRWYEQYF. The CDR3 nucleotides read TGTGCCAGCAGCTCCCGGGACAGAGAGATGAGATGGTACGAGCAGTACTTC.

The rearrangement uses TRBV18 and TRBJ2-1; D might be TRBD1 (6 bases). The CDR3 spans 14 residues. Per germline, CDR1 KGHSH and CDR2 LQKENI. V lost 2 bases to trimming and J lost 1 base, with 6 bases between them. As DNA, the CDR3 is TGTGCCAGCTCACCAAGGGGGTCCTACAATGAGCAGTTCTTC. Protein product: CASSPRGSYNEQFF.

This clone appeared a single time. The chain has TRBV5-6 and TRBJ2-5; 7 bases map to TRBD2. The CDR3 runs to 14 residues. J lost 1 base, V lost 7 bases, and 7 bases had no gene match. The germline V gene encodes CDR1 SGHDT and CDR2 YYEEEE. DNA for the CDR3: TGTGCCAGCGGACGGGGGGTAGGCCAAGAGACCCAGTACTTC. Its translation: CASGRGVGQETQYF.

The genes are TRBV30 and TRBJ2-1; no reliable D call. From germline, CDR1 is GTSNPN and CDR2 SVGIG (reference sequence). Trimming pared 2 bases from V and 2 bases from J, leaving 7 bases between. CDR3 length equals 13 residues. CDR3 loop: CAWSPPTYNEQFF. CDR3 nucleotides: TGTGCCTGGAGTCCCCCCACCTACAATGAGCAGTTCTTC.

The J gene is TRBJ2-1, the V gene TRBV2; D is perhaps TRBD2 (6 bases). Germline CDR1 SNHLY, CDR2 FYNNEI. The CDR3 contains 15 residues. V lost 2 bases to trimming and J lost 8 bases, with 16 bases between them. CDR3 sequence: CASSEFGRSTDEQFF. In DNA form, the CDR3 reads TGTGCCAGCAGTGAATTCGGGAGAAGTACGGATGAGCAGTTCTTC.

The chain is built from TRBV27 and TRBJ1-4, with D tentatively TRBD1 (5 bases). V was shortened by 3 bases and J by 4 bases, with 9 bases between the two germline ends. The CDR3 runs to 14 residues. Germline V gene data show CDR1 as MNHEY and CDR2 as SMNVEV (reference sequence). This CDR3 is CASSFGGVNEKLFF. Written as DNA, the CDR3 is TGTGCCAGCAGTTTCGGGGGGGTTAATGAAAAACTGTTTTTT.

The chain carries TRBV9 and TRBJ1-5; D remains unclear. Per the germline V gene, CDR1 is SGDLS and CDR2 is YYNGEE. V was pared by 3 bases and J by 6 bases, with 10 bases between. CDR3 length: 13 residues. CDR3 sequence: CASSASPSQPQHF. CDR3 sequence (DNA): TGTGCCAGCAGCGCAAGTCCGAGTCAGCCCCAGCATTTT.

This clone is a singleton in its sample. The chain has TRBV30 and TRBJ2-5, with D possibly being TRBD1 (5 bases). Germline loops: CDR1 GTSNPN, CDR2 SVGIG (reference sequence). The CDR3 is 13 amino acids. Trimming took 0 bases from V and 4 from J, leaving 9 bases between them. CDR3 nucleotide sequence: TGTGCCTGGAGTGTACAAGGGGCAGAGACCCAGTACTTC. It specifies CAWSVQGAETQYF.

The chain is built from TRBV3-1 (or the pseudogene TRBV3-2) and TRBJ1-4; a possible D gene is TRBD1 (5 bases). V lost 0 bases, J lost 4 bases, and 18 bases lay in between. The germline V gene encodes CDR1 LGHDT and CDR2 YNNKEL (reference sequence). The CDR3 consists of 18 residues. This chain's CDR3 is CASSQEGVPGLSNEKLFF. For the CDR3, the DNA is TGTGCCAGCAGCCAAGAAGGGGTTCCGGGACTTAGTAATGAAAAACTGTTTTTT.

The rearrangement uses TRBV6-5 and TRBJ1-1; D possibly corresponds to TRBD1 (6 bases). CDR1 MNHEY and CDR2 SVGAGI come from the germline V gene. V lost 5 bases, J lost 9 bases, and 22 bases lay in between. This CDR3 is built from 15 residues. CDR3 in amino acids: CASSQLLGTQGKAFF. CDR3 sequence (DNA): TGTGCCAGCAGTCAGCTTCTAGGGACACAAGGGAAAGCTTTCTTT.

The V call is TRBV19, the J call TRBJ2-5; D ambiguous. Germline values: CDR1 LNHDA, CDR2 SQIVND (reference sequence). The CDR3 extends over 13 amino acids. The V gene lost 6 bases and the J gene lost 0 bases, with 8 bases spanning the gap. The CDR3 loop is CASSQDNQETQYF. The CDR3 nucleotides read TGTGCCAGTAGCCAAGACAACCAAGAGACCCAGTACTTC.

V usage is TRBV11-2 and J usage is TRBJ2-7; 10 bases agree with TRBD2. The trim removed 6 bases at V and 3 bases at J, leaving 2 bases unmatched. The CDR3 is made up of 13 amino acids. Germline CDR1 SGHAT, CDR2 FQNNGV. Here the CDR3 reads CASRAGGYYEQYF. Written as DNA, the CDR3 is TGTGCCAGCAGAGCGGGGGGGTACTACGAGCAGTACTTC.